This TCR beta chain was sequenced during a study of shared clonotypes between healthy human individuals. A word on this clone: Other nucleotide sequences in the sample specify the same CDR3.

Only in-frame clones appear in the TCRdb table, and some are missing; sequencing was by immunoSEQ multiplex PCR. The table has about 820,000 clones, nearly 95% seen once; the top ten hold 24%. CDR1 MNHEY and CDR2 SMNVEV come from the germline V gene (reference sequence). Trimming left V 2 bases short and J 5 bases short, with 9 bases between. The length of the CDR3 is 14 residues. CD8 cells classed as naive were CD45RO-negative and positively selected for CCR7, excluding terminally differentiated effector memory CD45RA+ cells. This sequence joins TRBV27 and TRBJ2-2; weak D call: TRBD2 (5 bases). The sequence was collected from a young man in good health. Sequenced: naive CD8+ T cells sorted from blood. The CDR3 DNA sequence: TGTGCCAGCAGTTTAGGACTTGGTACCGGGGAGCTGTTTTTT. It is translated as CASSLGLGTGELFF.